Presented here are 10 T cell receptor beta chains from one specimen sequenced in a study of CD8 T cells in ankylosing spondylitis. These receptors' antigens are unknown. TCRdb ran MiXCR on the 5' RACE reads and lists one entry per CDR3 protein. The sample consists of 250,000 to 350,000 distinct CDR3 sequences, roughly 8% of them appearing once. Whole-study findings and limits: Among TCR beta sequences, a motif of several highly homologous variants appeared characteristic of ankylosing spondylitis blood.

What was sequenced was blood, either unsorted or a sorted T cell fraction (not recorded which). The source of these receptors is a male donor with ankylosing spondylitis.

The chain is built from TRBV12-3 or TRBV12-4 and TRBJ2-1; 11 bases are a match to TRBD2. Germline trimming cut 6 bases from V and 0 bases from J; bases unmatched to any gene: 13. The CDR3 is made up of 19 amino acids. The DNA of the CDR3 is TGTGCCAGCAGGGGGGGACTAGCGGAAGGCCTGAGCTCCTACAATGAGCAGTTCTTC. Its translation: CASRGGLAEGLSSYNEQFF.

This clonotype was observed a handful of times. This rearrangement joins TRBV2 to TRBJ1-1, with D unclear. This CDR3 contains 16 residues. Trimming removed 2 bases at V and 4 bases at J, with 17 bases between. The V gene's germline CDR1 is SNHLY and CDR2 FYNNEI. This chain's CDR3 is CASSESVLGFGTEAFF. CDR3 nucleotide sequence: TGTGCCAGCAGTGAATCGGTATTAGGATTCGGCACTGAAGCTTTCTTT. The variable domain in full, completed from reference TRBV2 and TRBJ1-1, reads EPEVTQTPSHQVTQMGQEVILRCVPISNHLYFYWYRQILGQKVEFLVSFYNNEISEKSEIFDDQFSVERPDGSNFTLKIRSTKLEDSAMYFCASSESVLGFGTEAFFGQGTRLTVV.

A few counts support this clonotype. This chain connects TRBV29-1 to TRBJ2-3; D gene uncertain. The V and J ends lost 6 bases and 7 bases respectively, with 5 bases between them. The CDR3 has 9 residues. CDR1 SQVTM and CDR2 ANQGSEA come from the germline V gene. The CDR3 nucleotides are TGCAGCGTAGGAAATACGCAGTATTTT. Protein sequence: CSVGNTQYF.

The CDR3 nucleotides are TGTGCCACCAGCGCCAGACTAGTGATGGGTGAGCAGTTCTTC. It is translated as CATSARLVMGEQFF. J is TRBJ2-1 and V is TRBV15, with a weak D call TRBD2 (6 bases). The CDR3 contains 14 residues. Looked up from germline, CDR1 is LNHNV and CDR2 is YYDKDF (reference sequence). The V end lost 5 bases, the J end lost 9 bases, and 17 bases lay between the germline ends.

To note about this clonotype: A clone one base away is much larger, so this may be a read error. The chain has TRBV3-1 and TRBJ1-5; D call uncertain. Looked up from germline, CDR1 is LGHDT and CDR2 is YNNKEL (reference sequence). The V end lost 0 bases, the J end lost 6 bases, and 6 bases lay between the germline ends. This CDR3 has 13 residues. CDR3 in amino acids: CASSQDLTQPQHF. The CDR3 DNA reads TGTGCCAGCAGCCAAGATCTCACTCAGCCCCAGCATTTT.

This clonotype has at least ten counts. The rearrangement links TRBV2 to TRBJ2-7, with a tentative D call TRBD1 (5 bases). Germline loops: CDR1 SNHLY, CDR2 FYNNEI. There are 11 residues in the CDR3. V was trimmed by 8 bases and J by 3 bases, leaving 8 bases between them. CDR3 in DNA: TGTGCCAGCCTAGGGGACTACGAGCAGTACTTC. Protein product: CASLGDYEQYF.

This clonotype was recorded at least ten times. The rearrangement links TRBV7-9 to TRBJ2-1; possible D gene TRBD2, 6 bases. The V and J ends lost 1 base and 6 bases respectively, with 13 bases between them. This CDR3 is built from 15 residues. In germline, CDR1 is SEHNR, CDR2 FQNEAQ (reference sequence). The CDR3 sequence: CASSLGRGYFNEQFF. Written as DNA, the CDR3 is TGTGCCAGCAGCTTAGGGCGGGGCTATTTCAATGAGCAGTTCTTC. The full variable domain, with the rest looked up from reference TRBV7-9 and TRBJ2-1, is DTGVSQNPRHKITKRGQNVTFRCDPISEHNRLYWYRQTLGQGPEFLTYFQNEAQLEKSRLLSDRFSAERPKGSFSTLEIQRTEQGDSAMYLCASSLGRGYFNEQFFGPGTRLTVL.

This chain links TRBV7-8 with TRBJ2-5, with D unresolved. The V gene lost 5 bases and the J gene lost 3 bases, with 7 bases spanning the gap. CDR3 length: 12 residues. Germline CDR1 is SGHVS and CDR2 is FQNEAQ. DNA of the CDR3: TGTGCCAGCAGCCATGTCGAAGAGACCCAGTACTTC. Its protein product is CASSHVEETQYF.

The table lists this clonotype with a few counts. The rearrangement uses TRBV15 and TRBJ2-1, with 8 nucleotides matching TRBD2. Trimming removed 4 bases from V and 8 bases from J; junction bases left unmatched: 10. Germline CDR1 reads LNHNV; CDR2 reads YYDKDF (reference sequence). The CDR3 runs 15 residues. CDR3 sequence (DNA): TGTGCCACCAGCAAAAGGGGCGGGAGGCCGTATGAGCAGTTCTTC. Translating gives CATSKRGGRPYEQFF.

This clonotype was recorded at least ten times. The chain recombines TRBV27 with TRBJ1-2, with D possibly TRBD1 on 5 matching bases. The CDR3 spans 17 residues. Trimming pared 0 bases from V and 0 bases from J, leaving 14 bases between. Germline V gives CDR1 MNHEY, CDR2 SMNVEV (reference sequence). The CDR3 sequence is CASSLSIGTEANYGYTF. CDR3 DNA: TGTGCCAGCAGTTTATCGATAGGGACGGAAGCTAACTATGGCTACACCTTC.